Listed here are 2 T cell receptor beta chains from one sample, sequenced in a study of post-analysis software for immune sequencing data. Whole-study results and caveats: Comparison of patients with controls showed five or six TRBV segments more frequent in patients, TRBV5-6, TRBV5-1 and TRBV20-1 among them.

These TCRs' antigens remain unknown. Included in the TCR beta cDNA libraries were unique molecular identifiers. TCRdb re-derived calls from the PCR reads in MiXCR, one entry per CDR3 protein. The table lists approximately 630,000 distinct CDR3 sequences, 59% of them singletons. Sequenced input: blood. All receptors derive from a girl aged 2 to 10 with multiple sclerosis.

The chain carries TRBV27 and TRBJ2-3; 7 nucleotides align to TRBD1. V gave up 3 bases and J gave up 0 bases; unmatched junction bases: 6. Germline CDR1 is MNHEY and CDR2 is SMNVEV (reference sequence). This CDR3 spans 16 amino acids. The CDR3 nucleotides read TGTGCCAGCAGTTTCCGGGACAGCCCTAGCACAGATACGCAGTATTTT. Its translation is CASSFRDSPSTDTQYF.

The CDR3 DNA reads TGTGCCAGCAGCCTCCCGTTCCAGGTCAAGTACTTC. Translated: CASSLPFQVKYF. This chain uses TRBV12-3 or TRBV12-4 with TRBJ2-5; D call uncertain. The CDR3 length is 12 residues. Trimming took 6 bases from V and 12 from J, leaving 17 bases between them.